Below, 25 T cell receptor beta chains from the same sample are listed, as sequenced in a study of cytomegalovirus exposure and HLA in healthy donors. The PCR ran on 60 Vbeta and 13 Jbeta primers. Sequencing used immunoSEQ multiplex PCR; TCRdb keeps in-frame clones, though not all of them. This table holds around 150,000 clones, 70% to 80% found once. Sequenced: PBMCs. These receptors came from a man aged 50 or older in good health and CMV-seropositive.

This clone showed up just a few times. This rearrangement joins TRBV5-4 to TRBJ2-5; 9 nucleotides align to TRBD2. CDR1 SGHNT and CDR2 YYREEE come from the germline V gene (reference sequence). V lost 4 bases to trimming and J lost 0 bases; unmatched junction nucleotides: 4. This CDR3 is 15 amino acids long. CDR3 in amino acids: CASSLTSGDQETQYF. DNA for the CDR3: TGTGCCAGCAGCCTGACTAGCGGCGACCAAGAGACCCAGTACTTC. The full variable domain, rest sourced from reference TRBV5-4 and TRBJ2-5, is ETGVTQSPTHLIKTRGQQVTLRCSSQSGHNTVSWYQQALGQGPQFIFQYYREEENGRGNFPPRFSGLQFPNYSSELNVNALELDDSALYLCASSLTSGDQETQYFGPGTRLLVL.

The genes are TRBV14 and TRBJ2-1; D remains ambiguous. The CDR3 is 15 amino acids. The germline gives CDR1 SGHDN, CDR2 FVKESK. Trimming removed 4 bases at V and 2 bases at J, with 12 bases between. The CDR3 spells CASSRDLAPYNEQFF. The CDR3 DNA is TGTGCCAGCAGCCGAGACTTAGCTCCCTACAATGAGCAGTTCTTC.

The V gene is TRBV19, the J gene TRBJ2-2; maybe TRBD2 (6 bases). The germline gives CDR1 LNHDA, CDR2 SQIVND (reference sequence). The V gene lost 7 bases and the J gene lost 3 bases, with 12 bases spanning the gap. The CDR3 has 14 residues. This CDR3 reads CASNRGAHTGELFF. CDR3 in DNA: TGTGCCAGTAATCGCGGGGCCCACACCGGGGAGCTGTTTTTT. Looking up the rest from reference TRBV19 and TRBJ2-2 gives the full variable domain: DGGITQSPKYLFRKEGQNVTLSCEQNLNHDAMYWYRQDPGQGLRLIYYSQIVNDFQKGDIAEGYSVSREKKESFPLTVTSAQKNPTAFYLCASNRGAHTGELFFGEGSRLTVL.

The chain has TRBV25-1 and TRBJ1-2, with D possibly matching TRBD1 (6 bases). The CDR3 sequence is 12 residues long. Between the trimmed V and J ends, which lost 4 bases and 12 bases, there was a span of 15 bases. Germline CDR1 MGHDK, CDR2 SYGVNS. The CDR3 reads CASSGTTGSNTF. The CDR3 coding sequence is TGTGCCAGCAGTGGGACAACAGGGTCTAACACCTTC.

This chain connects TRBV6-6 to TRBJ1-1; TRBD1 aligns across 7 bases. The CDR3 is 12 amino acids. CDR1 is MNHNY and CDR2 is SVGAGI in the germline V gene (reference sequence). The junction had 6 bases not matched to a gene; V was cut back by 4 bases and J by 10 bases. The CDR3 DNA is TGTGCCAGCAGTTCCCGGGACAGCGGAGCTTTCTTT. Amino acid sequence: CASSSRDSGAFF.

The chain uses TRBV7-9 and TRBJ2-7; 7 bases are shared with TRBD2. Trimming removed 1 base from V and 6 bases from J; junction bases left unmatched: 3. The CDR3 runs to 13 residues. CDR1 SEHNR and CDR2 FQNEAQ come from the germline V gene (reference sequence). Here the CDR3 DNA reads TGTGCCAGCAGCTTAGTATGGGGGGGCGAGCAGTACTTC. Its translation is CASSLVWGGEQYF.

The gene calls are TRBV5-6 and TRBJ1-2; no clear D gene. Germline V gene sequence: CDR1 SGHDT, CDR2 YYEEEE. Deletions cut 4 bases from V and 8 bases from J, with 15 bases between. This CDR3 is 13 amino acids long. The chain's CDR3 is CASSLDTGLGYTF. CDR3 bases: TGTGCCAGCAGCCTCGACACTGGGTTGGGCTACACCTTC.

This clone appeared once. The chain carries TRBV11-3 and TRBJ2-1; D might be TRBD2 (7 bases). The CDR3 has 13 residues. Germline V gene sequence: CDR1 SGHNT, CDR2 YENEEA. V was shortened by 6 bases and J by 8 bases, with 14 bases between the two germline ends. The CDR3 loop reads CASSLGGAHEQFF. The CDR3 DNA reads TGTGCCAGCAGTCTAGGGGGGGCGCATGAGCAGTTCTTC.

This chain uses TRBV6-5 with TRBJ1-5; TRBD1 is a possible D gene (5 bases). The V and J ends lost 5 bases and 5 bases respectively, with 13 bases between them. The CDR3 runs 14 residues. The germline gives CDR1 MNHEY, CDR2 SVGAGI. The chain's CDR3 is CASSNPPQDQPQHF. In nucleotides, the CDR3 is TGTGCCAGCAGTAACCCCCCACAGGATCAGCCCCAGCATTTT.

This sequence joins TRBV5-1 and TRBJ2-1, with a possible D match to TRBD1 (6 bases). Trimming took off 0 bases at V and 6 bases at J, with 13 bases between the two ends. CDR1 and CDR2 from the germline V gene are SGHRS and YFSETQ. The CDR3 extends over 15 amino acids. The CDR3 region has the DNA TGCGCCAGCAGCTTGGGACAGGCGGGTGGCAATGAGCAGTTCTTC. Its translation: CASSLGQAGGNEQFF.

The J gene is TRBJ1-2, the V gene TRBV6-1, with D perhaps TRBD1 (6 bases). Germline CDR1 and CDR2: MNHNS and SASEGT. With 3 bases removed from V and 5 bases from J, the gap between germline ends came to 10 bases. The CDR3 covers 13 residues. The CDR3 nucleotides read TGTGCCAGCAGTGACAGGGGCGAGTATGGCTACACCTTC. Its protein is CASSDRGEYGYTF.

On this clone: The junction differs from germline at one of its ends, possibly a read error. The rearrangement links TRBV7-8 to TRBJ2-2; possible D gene TRBD2, 6 bases. The V gene's germline CDR1 is SGHVS and CDR2 FQNEAQ. The CDR3 extends over 15 amino acids. This CDR3 reads CASSYRDSLAGELFF. Written as DNA, the CDR3 is TGTGCCAGCAGCTATCGGGACTCCCTCGCCGGAGAGCTGTTTTTT.

The J gene is TRBJ1-4, the V gene TRBV10-3; TRBD1 is a possible D gene (6 bases). The CDR3 has 13 amino acids. The V end lost 10 bases, the J end lost 0 bases, and 9 bases lay between the germline ends. Germline loops: CDR1 ENHRY, CDR2 SYGVKD. The CDR3 DNA follows: TGTGCCAGTGGACAGTCAACTAATGAAAAACTGTTTTTT. This translates into CASGQSTNEKLFF.

This clone showed up just a few times. The genes are TRBV5-1 and TRBJ2-5, with 11 bases fitting TRBD2. V gave up 0 bases and J gave up 2 bases; unmatched junction bases: 6. The germline gives CDR1 SGHRS, CDR2 YFSETQ. This CDR3 region has 17 residues. As DNA, the CDR3 is TGCGCCAGCAGCTTGGCAGTGGGACTAGCGGATCAAGAGACCCAGTACTTC. This codes for CASSLAVGLADQETQYF.

The chain carries TRBV5-1 and TRBJ2-3; the match to TRBD1 covers 9 bases. With V trimmed by 4 bases and J by 7 bases, 13 bases remained unmatched. The V gene's germline CDR1 is SGHRS and CDR2 YFSETQ. This CDR3 has 16 residues. CDR3 residues: CASSPDGQGNLNTQYF. CDR3 nucleotides: TGCGCCAGCAGCCCCGACGGACAGGGGAACTTAAATACGCAGTATTTT. Complete variable domain (other parts from reference TRBV5-1 and TRBJ2-3): KAGVTQTPRYLIKTRGQQVTLSCSPISGHRSVSWYQQTPGQGLQFLFEYFSETQRNKGNFPGRFSGRQFSNSRSEMNVSTLELGDSALYLCASSPDGQGNLNTQYFGPGTRLTVL.

The chain couples TRBV18 to TRBJ1-4; 10 bases are shared with TRBD1. With 2 bases clipped from V and 6 bases from J, the junction kept 6 bases outside the gene matches. The CDR3 runs to 16 residues. CDR1 is KGHSH and CDR2 is LQKENI in the germline V gene. The CDR3 coding sequence is TGTGCCAGCTCACCAAGGACAGGGGGTATGGATGAAAAACTGTTTTTT. It codes for CASSPRTGGMDEKLFF.

This chain connects TRBV10-2 to TRBJ2-3; 8 nucleotides align to TRBD2. The CDR3 totals 14 residues. After removal of 9 bases from V and 1 base from J, the junction contained 6 bases not matched to a gene. CDR1 is WSHSY, CDR2 SAAADI, per germline. CDR3 sequence reads: CASKRESRTDTQYF. DNA for the CDR3: TGCGCCAGTAAGCGGGAGTCCCGCACAGATACGCAGTATTTT.

The V call is TRBV4-1, the J call TRBJ2-1; 8 nucleotides match TRBD2. CDR3 size: 15 residues. Germline CDR1 and CDR2: MGHRA and YSYEKL. Germline trimming cut 4 bases from V and 5 bases from J; bases unmatched to any gene: 7. The CDR3 region is CASSPSGSLDNEQFF. The CDR3 DNA reads as TGCGCCAGCAGCCCTAGCGGGTCCCTTGACAATGAGCAGTTCTTC.

The chain joins TRBV6-1 to TRBJ1-5, with 7 nucleotides matching TRBD1. The CDR3 sequence is 16 residues long. Per the germline V gene, CDR1 is MNHNS and CDR2 is SASEGT. J was trimmed by 7 bases and V by 2 bases; bases with no gene match: 11. In DNA, the CDR3 is TGTGCCAGCAGTGAAACGGGACAGACTTCCATCCAGCCCCAGCATTTT. Its translation is CASSETGQTSIQPQHF.

The gene calls are TRBV11-2 and TRBJ1-3; D uncertain. V lost 2 bases to trimming and J lost 0 bases, with 11 bases between them. Looked up from germline, CDR1 is SGHAT and CDR2 is FQNNGV. The CDR3 spans 16 residues. DNA of the CDR3: TGTGCCAGCAGCTTATCGCGGGGTTACTCTGGAAACACCATATATTTT. It specifies CASSLSRGYSGNTIYF.

This chain uses TRBV5-1 with TRBJ2-7, with 9 bases lining up with TRBD2. The CDR3 consists of 14 residues. Trimming cost V 4 bases and J 0 bases; bases outside gene matches: 2. Germline assignment: CDR1 SGHRS and CDR2 YFSETQ. The CDR3 reads CASSGTSLSYEQYF. CDR3 nucleotide sequence: TGCGCCAGCAGCGGGACTAGCCTCTCCTACGAGCAGTACTTC.

The V gene is TRBV30, the J gene TRBJ2-2, with TRBD1 matching 9 bases. CDR1 GTSNPN and CDR2 SVGIG come from the germline V gene (reference sequence). Trimming removed 2 bases from V and 5 bases from J; junction bases left unmatched: 9. The length of the CDR3 is 16 residues. The CDR3 region has the DNA TGTGCCTGGAGTCCACCGAGGACAGGGGCAACCGGGGAGCTGTTTTTT. Translation gives CAWSPPRTGATGELFF.

This clone has only a few counts. V gene TRBV9 combines with J gene TRBJ2-7, with 14 nucleotides matching TRBD2. The CDR3 is made up of 15 amino acids. Germline CDR1 and CDR2: SGDLS and YYNGEE. Trimming took 3 bases from V and 6 from J; bases not matched to a gene: 5. The CDR3 loop is CASSARLAGGVEQYF. CDR3 nucleotide sequence: TGTGCCAGCAGCGCTAGACTAGCGGGAGGGGTCGAGCAGTACTTC.

V usage is TRBV7-8 and J usage is TRBJ1-1; D unclear. This CDR3 contains 15 residues. V was pared by 2 bases and J by 3 bases, with 13 bases between. The V gene's germline CDR1 is SGHVS and CDR2 FQNEAQ. The CDR3 region has the DNA TGTGCCAGCAGCTTAAAACACCCAGAGGACACTGAAGCTTTCTTT. It yields the protein CASSLKHPEDTEAFF.

This chain joins TRBV5-5 and TRBJ2-7, with D perhaps TRBD1 (6 bases). Trimming shortened V by 0 bases and J by 7 bases, and 11 bases separated the two germline ends. The CDR3 sequence is 13 residues long. Germline-derived CDR1 and CDR2 are SGHKS and YYEKEE (reference sequence). The CDR3 sequence: CASSLAWTEEQYF. DNA of the CDR3: TGTGCCAGCAGCTTGGCCTGGACAGAAGAGCAGTACTTC.